Reported below is one TCR beta chain. V lost 3 bases and J lost 1, with 9 bases in between. The germline V gene has CDR1 MNHNY and CDR2 SVGAGI (reference sequence). CDR3 length: 15 amino acids. This entry belongs to a study of blood T cell repertoires in COVID-19. As for the study in general: Italy, Spain and the United States were the sources of the convalescent and acute COVID-19 samples.

Produced via immunoSEQ multiplex PCR; TCRdb's table is partial and in-frame only. The sample lists roughly 230,000 clones; 83% were seen once. The sequence derives from a woman aged 45 to 65 with acute or convalescent COVID-19. Material: peripheral blood. V usage is TRBV6-6 and J usage is TRBJ2-2; a possible D gene is TRBD2 (5 bases). The CDR3 DNA reads as TGTGCCAGCAGTTATCTTGCGGGGAACACCGGGGAGCTGTTTTTT. Its translation: CASSYLAGNTGELFF.